The entry below describes one T cell receptor beta chain. There is no known antigen for this receptor. The sample holds no much larger clone one base away, and base qualities are not on file. The TCR beta CDR3 regions were amplified from the RNA transcripts. For the first round of RT-PCR on the TCR CDR3, the HTBI primer set was used together with the Qiagen OneStep RT-PCR kit. Libraries were constructed in a second round of multiplex PCR, after which size selection and purification were performed. Libraries were sequenced paired-end with 100 bp reads on an Illumina HiSeq2000. From the authors' description of their analysis: SOAPnuke was used to process the raw data, throwing out any read that contained adapters or uncalled bases, had a mean Phred below 15, or lacked an exact constant-primer or identifier match. High-quality paired reads were merged using COPE v1.2.5, and each unique nucleotide sequence was defined as a clonotype. Clonotypes were aligned to IMGT TRBV, TRBD and TRBJ reference segments using MiTCR v1.1. The analysis was restricted to V-J combinations with a frequency above 0.0001, which together covered roughly 99% of the repertoires. A TCS score was defined as the ratio of F50 (clonal expansion) to E x V (chaos), with BLOSUM62-based TCRdist applied between CDR3 peptides within each V-J. Welch's t-statistics and random forest reduced around 510 V-J features to about 12, which were used in a naive Bayes classifier (R e1071). TCRdb reworked the public reads: Q25 trimming with fastp, MiXCR clone assembly, productive beta chains retained. Merged by CDR3 protein, the rows form single entries marked with the most common genes and DNA. These V and J calls rely on TCRdb rather than the paper's analysis. In this sample the table shows about 130,000 distinct CDR3 sequences, less than 25% of which occur a single time. The ten largest clones take up more than 60% of the sample.

Hyperthyroidism patients were aged 18 to 65 years and newly diagnosed, with disease duration of less than 2 months. The study excluded patients with uncontrolled infections, other autoimmune diseases, pregnancy or lactation. Diagnoses were established on the basis of clinical symptoms, serum thyroxine and TRAb, thyroid ultrasound, and orbital computed tomography. Blood from progressor patients was collected at the time of first diagnosis with hyperthyroidism, before any ophthalmopathy symptoms had appeared. PBMCs were isolated from about 9 ml of fresh peripheral blood by Ficoll-Paque density gradient centrifugation. Patients classed as progressors first received a Graves' hyperthyroidism diagnosis and then went on to develop ophthalmopathy during follow-up. Trizol reagent was used to extract total RNA, and RNA quality was then checked on an Agilent 2100 Bioanalyzer. These data belong to a study of T cells in Graves' hyperthyroidism and ophthalmopathy (dated by TCRdb to between 2018 and 2021). About the investigation overall: Peripheral blood samples were taken at the time of initial diagnosis, prior to any treatment. To identify distinguishing TCR V-J signatures, a discovery cohort of about a hundred patients was used, comprising 43 with Graves' ophthalmopathy and 57 with stable Graves' hyperthyroidism. An independent validation cohort of about 19 hyperthyroidism patients and about 15 patients who later progressed to ophthalmopathy tested prospective prediction of ophthalmopathy. The 90 or so discovery patients were randomly split 7:3 into training and test sets. The study also compared thyroid tissue and blood T-cell repertoires from a handful of Graves' hyperthyroidism patients. After blood sampling, hyperthyroidism patients were treated with methimazole at a starting dose of 30 mg daily, and ophthalmopathy patients were treated with high-dose intravenous methylprednisolone. The paper describes TCR Vbeta CDR3 sequencing of fewer than 150 peripheral blood samples, made up of some 40 ophthalmopathy patients, approximately 73 hyperthyroidism patients and 17 progressor patients. The full study reports these points: No statistical method was used to fix the sample size in advance, and group allocation was not hidden from the investigators. During validation, the model predicted progression to ophthalmopathy a median of around 6 months ahead of onset, with almost 71% sensitivity and almost 75% specificity. Ophthalmopathy was separated from stable hyperthyroidism by a 13 V-J signature model, with 85% to 90% sensitivity and approximately 81% specificity obtained in cross-validation and 80%/75% obtained in testing. Most expanded thyroid clonotypes (frequency above 0.001) were also detected in blood, suggesting blood repertoires may reflect thyroid immune responses.

V and J are trimmed by 8 bases and 4 bases, and the gene matches miss 7 bases of the junction. The CDR3, cysteine through phenylalanine, is 14 amino acids long. The retained sequence is limited to the CDR3, 42 bases, with the frame set at the first base. Per the germline V gene, SQVTM is the CDR1 and ANQGSEA is the CDR2. The sequence was obtained from a woman aged 50 to 60 with Graves' hyperthyroidism that later progressed to Graves' ophthalmopathy. Sample: blood. The V gene is TRBV29-1 and the J gene is TRBJ2-1, and 11 bases in between align with TRBD1. The CDR3 region: CSLKDRGRYNEQFF. The DNA sequence follows: TGCAGCCTAAAGGACAGGGGGCGGTACAATGAGCAGTTCTTC.